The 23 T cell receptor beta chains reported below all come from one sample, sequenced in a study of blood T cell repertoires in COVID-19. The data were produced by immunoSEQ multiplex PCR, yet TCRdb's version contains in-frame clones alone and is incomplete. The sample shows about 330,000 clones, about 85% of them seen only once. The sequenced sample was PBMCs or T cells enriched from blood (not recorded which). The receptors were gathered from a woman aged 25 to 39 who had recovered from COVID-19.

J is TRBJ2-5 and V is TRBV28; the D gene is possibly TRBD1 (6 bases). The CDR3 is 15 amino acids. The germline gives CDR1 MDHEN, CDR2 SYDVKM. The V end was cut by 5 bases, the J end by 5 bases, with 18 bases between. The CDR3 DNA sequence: TGTGCCAGCAGTCCTGTTGGGACATCCCTGGAGACCCAGTACTTC. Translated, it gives CASSPVGTSLETQYF.

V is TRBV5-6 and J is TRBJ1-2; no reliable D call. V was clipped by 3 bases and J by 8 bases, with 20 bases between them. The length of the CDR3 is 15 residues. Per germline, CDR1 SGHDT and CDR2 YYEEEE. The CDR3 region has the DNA TGTGCCAGCAGCTCAACTCCCGATACCTCCCTGGGCTACACCTTC. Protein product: CASSSTPDTSLGYTF.

CDR3 loop: CASSDRTSATDTQYF. The CDR3 nucleotides are TGTGCCAGCAGCGACAGGACTAGCGCCACAGATACGCAGTATTTT. The gene calls are TRBV7-2 and TRBJ2-3, with TRBD2 matching 9 bases. The CDR3 spans 15 residues. V dropped 5 bases and J dropped 2; count of bases not matched to a gene: 5. Germline lookup yields CDR1 SGHTA and CDR2 FQGNSA.

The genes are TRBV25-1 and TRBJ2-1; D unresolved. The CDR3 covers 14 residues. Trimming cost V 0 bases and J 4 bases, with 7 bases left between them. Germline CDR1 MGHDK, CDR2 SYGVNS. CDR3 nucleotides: TGTGCCAGCAGTGAATATGGGCAATACAATGAGCAGTTCTTC. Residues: CASSEYGQYNEQFF.

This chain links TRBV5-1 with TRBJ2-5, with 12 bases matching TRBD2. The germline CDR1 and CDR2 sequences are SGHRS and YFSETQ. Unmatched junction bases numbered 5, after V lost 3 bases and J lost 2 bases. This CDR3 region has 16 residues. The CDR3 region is CASSYQTSGGQETQYF. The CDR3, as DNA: TGCGCCAGCAGCTACCAGACTAGCGGGGGACAAGAGACCCAGTACTTC.

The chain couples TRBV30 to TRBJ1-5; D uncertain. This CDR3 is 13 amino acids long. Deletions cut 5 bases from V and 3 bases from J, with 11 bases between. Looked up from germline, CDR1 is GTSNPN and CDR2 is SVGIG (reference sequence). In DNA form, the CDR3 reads TGTGCCTGGGCCGGGAGCAACAATCAGCCCCAGCATTTT. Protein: CAWAGSNNQPQHF.

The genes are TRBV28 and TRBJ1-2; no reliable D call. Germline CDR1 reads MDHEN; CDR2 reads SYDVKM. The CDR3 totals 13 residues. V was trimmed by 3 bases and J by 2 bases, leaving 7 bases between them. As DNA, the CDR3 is TGTGCCAGCAGTTTGATCCGGAACTATGGCTACACCTTC. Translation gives CASSLIRNYGYTF.

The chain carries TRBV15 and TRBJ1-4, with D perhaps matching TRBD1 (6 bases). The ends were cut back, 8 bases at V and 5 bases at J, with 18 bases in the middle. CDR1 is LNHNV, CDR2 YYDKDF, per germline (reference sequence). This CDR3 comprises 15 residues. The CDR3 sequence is CATVGGRQGNEKLFF. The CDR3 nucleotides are TGTGCCACCGTTGGGGGACGGCAGGGGAATGAAAAACTGTTTTTT.

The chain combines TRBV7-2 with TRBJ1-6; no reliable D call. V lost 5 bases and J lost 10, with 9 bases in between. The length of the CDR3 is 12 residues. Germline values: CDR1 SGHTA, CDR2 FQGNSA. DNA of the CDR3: TGTGCCAGCAGCCCCAGCGGGTCACCCCTCCACTTT. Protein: CASSPSGSPLHF.

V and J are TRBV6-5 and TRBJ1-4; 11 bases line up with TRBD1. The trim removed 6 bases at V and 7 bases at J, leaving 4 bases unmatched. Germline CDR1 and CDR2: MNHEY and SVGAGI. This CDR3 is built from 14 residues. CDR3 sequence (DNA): TGTGCCAGCAGGAAGGACAGGGGGCGTGAAAAACTGTTTTTT. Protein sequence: CASRKDRGREKLFF.

CDR3 sequence (DNA): TGTGCCAGCAGTGAACCAGGGGACACCGGGGAGCTGTTTTTT. Translation: CASSEPGDTGELFF. The rearrangement links TRBV25-1 to TRBJ2-2; D perhaps matches TRBD1 (6 bases). CDR3 length equals 14 residues. The V gene lost 2 bases and the J gene lost 3 bases, with 7 bases spanning the gap. The germline V gene has CDR1 MGHDK and CDR2 SYGVNS. The full variable domain, in which reference TRBV25-1 and TRBJ2-2 provide the parts outside the CDR3, is EADIYQTPRYLVIGTGKKITLECSQTMGHDKMYWYQQDPGMELHLIHYSYGVNSTEKGDLSSESTVSRIRTEHFPLTLESARPSHTSQYLCASSEPGDTGELFFGEGSRLTVL.

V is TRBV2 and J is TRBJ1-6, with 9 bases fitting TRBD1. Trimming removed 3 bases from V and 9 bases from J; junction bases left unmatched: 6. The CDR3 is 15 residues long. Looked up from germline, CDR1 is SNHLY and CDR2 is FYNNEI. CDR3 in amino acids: CASSDRQGGSSPLHF. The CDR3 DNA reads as TGTGCCAGCAGTGATCGACAGGGGGGTAGTTCACCCCTCCACTTT.

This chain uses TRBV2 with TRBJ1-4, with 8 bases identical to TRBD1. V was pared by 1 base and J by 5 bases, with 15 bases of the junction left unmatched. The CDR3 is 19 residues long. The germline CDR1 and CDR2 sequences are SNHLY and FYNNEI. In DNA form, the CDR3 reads TGTGCCAGCAGTGAAGTTGGGAGTGGCCAGGGGGCGCTGAATGAAAAACTGTTTTTT. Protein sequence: CASSEVGSGQGALNEKLFF.

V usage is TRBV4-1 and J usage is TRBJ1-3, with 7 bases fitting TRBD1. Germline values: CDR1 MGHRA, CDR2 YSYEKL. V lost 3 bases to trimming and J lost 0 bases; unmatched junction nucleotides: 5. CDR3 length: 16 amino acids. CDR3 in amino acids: CASSHQDRASGNTIYF. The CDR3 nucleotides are TGCGCCAGCAGCCACCAAGACAGGGCCTCTGGAAACACCATATATTTT.

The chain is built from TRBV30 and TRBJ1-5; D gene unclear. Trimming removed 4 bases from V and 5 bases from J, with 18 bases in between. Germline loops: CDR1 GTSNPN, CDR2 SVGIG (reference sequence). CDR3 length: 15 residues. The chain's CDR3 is CAWKQNEREDQPQHF. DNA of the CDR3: TGTGCCTGGAAGCAAAATGAGAGGGAGGATCAGCCCCAGCATTTT.

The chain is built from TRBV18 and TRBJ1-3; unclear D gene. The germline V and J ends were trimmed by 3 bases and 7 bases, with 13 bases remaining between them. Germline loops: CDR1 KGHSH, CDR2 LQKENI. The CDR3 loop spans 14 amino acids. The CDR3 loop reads CASSPDYRRNTIYF. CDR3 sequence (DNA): TGTGCCAGCTCACCCGACTACCGTCGGAACACCATATATTTT.

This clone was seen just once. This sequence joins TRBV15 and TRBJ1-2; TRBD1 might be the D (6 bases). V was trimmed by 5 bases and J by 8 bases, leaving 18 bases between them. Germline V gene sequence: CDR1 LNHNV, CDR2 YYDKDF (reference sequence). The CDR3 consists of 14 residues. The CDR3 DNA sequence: TGTGCCACCAGCCACCTCTTACAGGGTAACGGCTACACCTTC. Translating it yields CATSHLLQGNGYTF.

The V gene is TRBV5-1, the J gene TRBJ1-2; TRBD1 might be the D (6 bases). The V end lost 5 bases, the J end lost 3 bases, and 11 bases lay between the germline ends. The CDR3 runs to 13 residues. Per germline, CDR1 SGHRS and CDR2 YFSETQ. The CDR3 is CASRDPGDYGYTF. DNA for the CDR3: TGCGCCAGCAGGGATCCAGGGGACTATGGCTACACCTTC.

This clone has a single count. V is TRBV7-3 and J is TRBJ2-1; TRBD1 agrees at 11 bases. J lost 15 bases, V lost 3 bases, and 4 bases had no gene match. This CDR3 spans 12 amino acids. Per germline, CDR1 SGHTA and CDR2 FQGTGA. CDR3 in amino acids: CASSLGQGVLFF. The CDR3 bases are TGTGCCAGCAGCTTGGGACAGGGGGTTTTGTTCTTC.

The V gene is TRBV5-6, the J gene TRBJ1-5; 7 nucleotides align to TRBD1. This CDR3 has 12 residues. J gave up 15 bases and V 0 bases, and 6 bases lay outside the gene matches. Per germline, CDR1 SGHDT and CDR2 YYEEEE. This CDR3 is CASSLAGTALHF. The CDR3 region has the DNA TGTGCCAGCAGCTTGGCCGGGACAGCTTTGCATTTT.

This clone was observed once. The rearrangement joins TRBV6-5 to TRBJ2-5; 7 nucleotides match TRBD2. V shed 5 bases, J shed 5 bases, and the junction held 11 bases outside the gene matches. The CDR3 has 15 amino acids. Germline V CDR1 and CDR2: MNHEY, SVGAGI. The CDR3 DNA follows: TGTGCCAGCAGTCACAGAGTTCCCGGGGGGGAGACCCAGTACTTC. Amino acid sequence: CASSHRVPGGETQYF.

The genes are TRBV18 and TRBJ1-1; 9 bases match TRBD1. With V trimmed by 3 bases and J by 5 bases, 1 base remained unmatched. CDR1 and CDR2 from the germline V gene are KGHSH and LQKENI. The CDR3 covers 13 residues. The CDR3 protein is CASSPGQGTEAFF. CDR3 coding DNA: TGTGCCAGCTCACCGGGACAGGGAACTGAAGCTTTCTTT.

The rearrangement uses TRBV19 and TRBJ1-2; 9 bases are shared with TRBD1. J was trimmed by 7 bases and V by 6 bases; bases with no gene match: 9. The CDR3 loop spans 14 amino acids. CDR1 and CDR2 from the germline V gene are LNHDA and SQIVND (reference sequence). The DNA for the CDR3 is TGTGCCAGTAGACAACAGGGGGCCTCTACTGGCTACACCTTC. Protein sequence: CASRQQGASTGYTF.